This record concerns one TCR beta chain sequence. Its antigen has not been determined. Base-call qualities are not available, and no considerably larger clone is one nucleotide away. This entry belongs to a study of CD8 T cells in Susac syndrome (dated by TCRdb to about 2019). Notes on the research overall: The study used repertoire sequencing to test whether antigen drove CD8+ T cell activation and differentiation in Susac syndrome. CD8+ T cell repertoire clonality was compared between more than ten healthy donors, approximately 14 Susac syndrome patients and fewer than 19 multiple sclerosis patients. General findings and caveats noted by the study authors: The number of individuals in the TCR sequencing and HLA analysis was recognized as being relatively small.

RNA was extracted with the RNeasy kit and about 0.5 to 1 ug was reverse transcribed using random hexamers. The immunoSEQ multiplex PCR assay, covering 54 Vbeta and 13 Jbeta segments, was used to amplify TCR beta CDR3 regions. Bias from PCR amplification was corrected by using a synthetic template baseline for primer optimization and for computational correction. In the source study's methods: Reads were annotated to V, D and J genes according to IMGT and were analyzed with immunoSEQ Analyzer, with only productive sequences retained. Clonality was computed as one minus Shannon entropy normalized by log2 of the number of productive unique sequences. For each patient and control, public and private clones were evaluated within the 100 most prevalent clones. Susac-specific clones were defined as absent from healthy and MS cohorts, 850 to 1,300 published viral clones and other ImmuneACCESS disease sequences. TCRdb trimmed public reads at Q25 via fastp, called clones via MiXCR and kept in-frame beta chains. Every CDR3 protein is listed once, alongside the most common genes and DNA of its rows. Clone size and V and J calls follow TCRdb, not the original study. The sample has 250,000 to 300,000 distinct CDR3 sequences on record, roughly 84% of them singletons. The ten most abundant clones make up about 0.11% of the sample.

CDR1 and CDR2 were assigned from the germline V gene as MNHNS and SASEGT. From cysteine to phenylalanine, the CDR3 is 14 amino acids long. CDR3 DNA only is kept here, 42 bases in frame from base 1. After removal of 7 bases from V and 7 bases from J, the junction retains 8 bases not matched to a gene. Peripheral blood CD8+ and CD4+ T cells from healthy donors, Susac syndrome patients and multiple sclerosis patients were profiled using high-throughput TCR beta sequencing. Multiple sclerosis controls were treatment-naive patients with stable or active relapsing-remitting disease fulfilling revised McDonald criteria. Bulk CD8+ and CD4+ T cells were purified magnetically by negative isolation, whereas CD8+ TEMRA cells were enriched by FACS. Blood was collected in EDTA tubes and processed within 24 hours, with PBMCs isolated through density gradient centrifugation. PBMCs intended for TCR sequencing were cryopreserved in liquid nitrogen and were subsequently thawed in a 37 degrees C water bath. The sorted or isolated CD4+, CD8+ and CD8+ TEMRA cells had a purity of 90% or higher.

Input material: CD8+ T cells from PBMCs. The V and J genes are TRBV6-1 and TRBJ2-2; 8 central nucleotides agree with TRBD1. This TCR was recovered from a human donor with multiple sclerosis. The CDR3 region reads CASIVDRVDGELFF. The sequenced DNA is TGTGCCAGCATCGTGGACAGGGTGGACGGGGAGCTGTTTTTT.